Listed here are 25 T cell receptor beta chains from one sample, sequenced in a study of blood T cell repertoires in COVID-19. The repertoire was sequenced with immunoSEQ multiplex PCR; TCRdb's copy has only in-frame clones and lacks some. This sample has some 260,000 clones; approximately 80% occur once, and the top ten carry about 8.9%. Sequences were obtained from peripheral blood. The receptors stem from a man older than 75 with acute or convalescent COVID-19.

This chain joins TRBV5-1 and TRBJ2-7; 10 bases are a match to TRBD1. The CDR3 spans 15 residues. From germline, CDR1 is SGHRS and CDR2 YFSETQ. V lost 0 bases, J lost 6 bases, and 6 bases stayed unmatched. The CDR3 spells CASSLGGTGESEQYF. The CDR3 bases are TGCGCCAGCAGCTTGGGTGGGACAGGGGAGAGCGAGCAGTACTTC. Full variable domain (missing parts from reference TRBV5-1 and TRBJ2-7): KAGVTQTPRYLIKTRGQQVTLSCSPISGHRSVSWYQQTPGQGLQFLFEYFSETQRNKGNFPGRFSGRQFSNSRSEMNVSTLELGDSALYLCASSLGGTGESEQYFGPGTRLTVT.

The V gene is TRBV5-8, the J gene TRBJ2-6; D call uncertain. Trimming removed 4 bases at V and 1 base at J, with 18 bases between. Germline CDR1 SGHTS, CDR2 YDEGEE. This CDR3 comprises 18 residues. CDR3 nucleotides: TGTGCCAGCAGCCCAGAAGCAGTTTTCGGGTCTGGGGCCAACGTCCTGACTTTC. This codes for CASSPEAVFGSGANVLTF.

V gene TRBV5-1 combines with J gene TRBJ2-7, with 12 bases that match TRBD1. V trimming: 4 bases; J trimming: 5 bases; junction bases outside the gene matches: 10. This CDR3 has 16 residues. Germline CDR1 and CDR2: SGHRS and YFSETQ. CDR3 sequence (DNA): TGCGCCAGCAGCCCTCTTACTGGGACAGGGGGCCACGAGCAGTACTTC. Protein product: CASSPLTGTGGHEQYF.

The chain recombines TRBV5-5 with TRBJ1-1; D not certain. Germline V gene data show CDR1 as SGHKS and CDR2 as YYEKEE (reference sequence). This CDR3 region has 14 residues. V dropped 0 bases and J dropped 1 base, with 7 bases sitting between them. CDR3 bases: TGTGCCAGCAGCTTGGGGCGGCGGAACACTGAAGCTTTCTTT. It codes for CASSLGRRNTEAFF.

The rearrangement links TRBV20-1 to TRBJ1-3; D remains unclear. Germline V CDR1 and CDR2: DFQATT, SNEGSKA (reference sequence). V was pared by 5 bases and J by 3 bases, with 5 bases between. This CDR3 contains 11 residues. The DNA for the CDR3 is TGCAGTGCTTCAGTTGGAAACACCATATATTTT. Residues: CSASVGNTIYF.

The V gene is TRBV12-3 or TRBV12-4, the J gene TRBJ1-3; 9 bases match TRBD1. The CDR3 extends over 12 amino acids. V lost 8 bases to trimming and J lost 10 bases; unmatched junction nucleotides: 6. CDR3 nucleotides: TGTGCCAGCCTAGGGACAGGGAAAACCATATATTTT. Protein sequence: CASLGTGKTIYF.

The chain joins TRBV4-1 to TRBJ2-7, with 12 bases aligning to TRBD2. This CDR3 is 18 amino acids long. CDR1 is MGHRA and CDR2 is YSYEKL in the germline V gene. With V trimmed by 1 base and J by 1 base, 8 bases remained unmatched. CDR3 amino acids: CASSQGRLAGVRSYEQYF. The CDR3 DNA follows: TGCGCCAGCAGCCAAGGGAGACTAGCGGGAGTGCGATCCTACGAGCAGTACTTC.

The V gene is TRBV7-6, the J gene TRBJ1-6; 10 nucleotides line up with TRBD1. The CDR3 covers 16 residues. Germline CDR1 is SGHVS and CDR2 is FNYEAQ. After removal of 4 bases from V and 6 bases from J, the junction contained 6 bases not matched to a gene. In nucleotides, the CDR3 is TGTGCCAGCAGCTCACTTGGACAGGGGGTTAATTCACCCCTCCACTTT. Translation: CASSSLGQGVNSPLHF.

CDR3 DNA sequence: TGTGCCAGCAAAGAGGCGGGGGTTAATGAAAAACTGTTTTTT. It translates to CASKEAGVNEKLFF. The rearrangement uses TRBV2 and TRBJ1-4; D is possibly TRBD1 (5 bases). The germline gives CDR1 SNHLY, CDR2 FYNNEI. The CDR3 has 14 amino acids. Trimming cost V 7 bases and J 4 bases, with 13 bases left between them.

The gene calls are TRBV6-6 and TRBJ2-7; 8 nucleotides match TRBD1. Germline assignment: CDR1 MNHNY and CDR2 SVGAGI (reference sequence). There are 14 residues in the CDR3. V shed 5 bases and J 3 bases; nucleotides not matched to a gene: 6. CDR3 residues: CASSPGQVFYEQYF. Here the CDR3 DNA reads TGTGCCAGCAGTCCGGGACAGGTGTTCTACGAGCAGTACTTC.

V gene TRBV5-1 combines with J gene TRBJ1-1; D is uncertain. CDR3 size: 13 residues. V was clipped by 2 bases and J by 2 bases, with 7 bases between them. Per germline, CDR1 SGHRS and CDR2 YFSETQ. This CDR3 is CASSFKRNTEAFF. CDR3 coding DNA: TGCGCCAGCAGCTTTAAGCGTAACACTGAAGCTTTCTTT.

J is TRBJ2-3 and V is TRBV6-4, with 8 bases that match TRBD2. The germline V gene has CDR1 MRHNA and CDR2 SNTAGT. This CDR3 is built from 15 residues. Unmatched junction bases numbered 3, after V lost 0 bases and J lost 4 bases. The CDR3 reads CASSDSAGAADTQYF. As DNA, the CDR3 is TGTGCCAGCAGTGACTCAGCGGGAGCAGCAGATACGCAGTATTTT.

As to this clone: Other nucleotide sequences from this sample produce the same CDR3. The chain links TRBV12-3 or TRBV12-4 to TRBJ1-2, with D perhaps TRBD1 (5 bases). The CDR3 loop spans 13 amino acids. Trimming shortened V by 1 base and J by 2 bases, and 5 bases separated the two germline ends. The CDR3 DNA reads as TGTGCCAGCAGTTTAGGACAGAACTATGGCTACACCTTC. Translating gives CASSLGQNYGYTF.

This clone came up a few times. CDR3 in amino acids: CASSHSRDRAEGYTF. Here the CDR3 DNA reads TGTGCCAGCAGCCACAGCCGGGACAGGGCTGAAGGCTACACCTTC. The V and J genes are TRBV4-2 and TRBJ1-2; 9 nucleotides align to TRBD1. V shed 3 bases and J 8 bases; nucleotides not matched to a gene: 10. The CDR3 totals 15 residues. The germline V gene has CDR1 LGHNA and CDR2 YNFKEQ.

The rearrangement uses TRBV15 and TRBJ1-4; D call uncertain. Germline V CDR1 and CDR2: LNHNV, YYDKDF (reference sequence). The CDR3 is 17 residues long. Trimming stripped 1 base from V and 0 bases from J, with 12 bases between. This CDR3 reads CATSRGAQVATNEKLFF. CDR3 sequence (DNA): TGTGCCACCAGCAGAGGGGCCCAGGTTGCAACTAATGAAAAACTGTTTTTT. Supplemented by reference TRBV15 and TRBJ1-4, the full variable domain reads DAMVIQNPRYQVTQFGKPVTLSCSQTLNHNVMYWYQQKSSQAPKLLFHYYDKDFNNEADTPDNFQSRRPNTSFCFLDIRSPGLGDTAMYLCATSRGAQVATNEKLFFGSGTQLSVL.

V and J are TRBV2 and TRBJ1-2; tentatively, D is TRBD1 (5 bases). Trimming removed 4 bases at V and 12 bases at J, with 21 bases between. The CDR3 has 14 amino acids. Germline CDR1 reads SNHLY; CDR2 reads FYNNEI. The chain's CDR3 is CASSALRDPGGNTF. CDR3 coding DNA: TGTGCCAGCAGTGCACTCCGGGACCCGGGGGGGAACACCTTC.

This clone was picked up a small number of times. The chain links TRBV14 to TRBJ2-3, with D possibly matching TRBD1 (6 bases). CDR1 and CDR2 from the germline V gene are SGHDN and FVKESK. This CDR3 spans 13 amino acids. V was pared by 3 bases and J by 6 bases, with 10 bases between. CDR3 region: CASSQQGWDTQYF. The CDR3 bases are TGTGCCAGCAGCCAGCAGGGGTGGGATACGCAGTATTTT.

The chain combines TRBV10-3 with TRBJ1-1; no reliable D call. The CDR3 has 13 amino acids. With 4 bases removed from V and 1 base from J, the gap between germline ends came to 7 bases. The V gene's germline CDR1 is ENHRY and CDR2 SYGVKD. The CDR3 region has the DNA TGTGCCATCAGTGTCAGTTCGAACACTGAAGCTTTCTTT. Translation gives CAISVSSNTEAFF.

The chain combines TRBV11-3 with TRBJ2-1; D possibly corresponds to TRBD2 (5 bases). The CDR3 runs to 13 residues. Trimming took off 5 bases at V and 7 bases at J, with 12 bases between the two ends. The germline V gene encodes CDR1 SGHNT and CDR2 YENEEA. CDR3 DNA sequence: TGTGCCAGCAGCAAGTCCCGCGGGAATGAGCAGTTCTTC. It translates to CASSKSRGNEQFF.

The V call is TRBV5-1, the J call TRBJ2-1; the match to TRBD1 covers 9 bases. V gave up 4 bases and J gave up 6 bases; unmatched junction bases: 5. The CDR3 length is 14 residues. Germline V gene data show CDR1 as SGHRS and CDR2 as YFSETQ. The CDR3 reads CASSTQGASNEQFF. CDR3 coding DNA: TGCGCCAGCAGCACACAGGGGGCTTCCAATGAGCAGTTCTTC.

This clone showed up just a few times. The chain couples TRBV30 to TRBJ1-4; D not resolved. Trimming took off 0 bases at V and 4 bases at J, with 9 bases between the two ends. There are 14 residues in the CDR3. CDR1 and CDR2 (germline): GTSNPN, SVGIG (reference sequence). CDR3 sequence reads: CAWSVGPGNEKLFF. Written as DNA, the CDR3 is TGTGCCTGGAGTGTTGGTCCGGGTAATGAAAAACTGTTTTTT.

The chain uses TRBV5-1 and TRBJ1-1; TRBD1 matches 8 bases. The CDR3 covers 13 residues. The V gene end was trimmed by 4 bases and the J gene end by 6 bases; junction bases not matched to a gene: 5. Germline V CDR1 and CDR2: SGHRS, YFSETQ. The CDR3 DNA reads TGCGCCAGCAGCAGGACAGGGAAGCCTGAAGCTTTCTTT. Translated, it gives CASSRTGKPEAFF.

The CDR3 loop reads CASSLPRWRGTEAFF. In DNA form, the CDR3 reads TGTGCCAGCAGTCTCCCTAGGTGGAGAGGGACTGAAGCTTTCTTT. The chain joins TRBV6-6 to TRBJ1-1; no reliable D call. Trimming cost V 5 bases and J 5 bases, with 18 bases left between them. This CDR3 has 15 amino acids. Germline CDR1 MNHNY, CDR2 SVGAGI (reference sequence).

This chain connects TRBV7-2 to TRBJ2-1, with D perhaps matching TRBD1 (6 bases). CDR3 length equals 17 residues. The V end was cut by 1 base, the J end by 0 bases, with 13 bases between. Per the germline V gene, CDR1 is SGHTA and CDR2 is FQGNSA. CDR3 nucleotides: TGTGCCAGCAGCTTAGGGGGGCGTCCGAGCTCCTACAATGAGCAGTTCTTC. It translates to CASSLGGRPSSYNEQFF.

The chain employs TRBV7-2 and TRBJ2-7; 10 nucleotides align to TRBD1. Trimming cost V 3 bases and J 7 bases; bases outside gene matches: 9. Germline V CDR1 and CDR2: SGHTA, FQGNSA. The CDR3 has 15 amino acids. The CDR3 is CASSLRDRGEGEQYF. The CDR3 DNA follows: TGTGCCAGCAGCTTGAGGGACAGGGGAGAGGGAGAGCAGTACTTC. Variable domain in full (rest from reference TRBV7-2 and TRBJ2-7): GAGVSQSPSNKVTEKGKDVELRCDPISGHTALYWYRQSLGQGLEFLIYFQGNSAPDKSGLPSDRFSAERTGGSVSTLTIQRTQQEDSAVYLCASSLRDRGEGEQYFGPGTRLTVT.